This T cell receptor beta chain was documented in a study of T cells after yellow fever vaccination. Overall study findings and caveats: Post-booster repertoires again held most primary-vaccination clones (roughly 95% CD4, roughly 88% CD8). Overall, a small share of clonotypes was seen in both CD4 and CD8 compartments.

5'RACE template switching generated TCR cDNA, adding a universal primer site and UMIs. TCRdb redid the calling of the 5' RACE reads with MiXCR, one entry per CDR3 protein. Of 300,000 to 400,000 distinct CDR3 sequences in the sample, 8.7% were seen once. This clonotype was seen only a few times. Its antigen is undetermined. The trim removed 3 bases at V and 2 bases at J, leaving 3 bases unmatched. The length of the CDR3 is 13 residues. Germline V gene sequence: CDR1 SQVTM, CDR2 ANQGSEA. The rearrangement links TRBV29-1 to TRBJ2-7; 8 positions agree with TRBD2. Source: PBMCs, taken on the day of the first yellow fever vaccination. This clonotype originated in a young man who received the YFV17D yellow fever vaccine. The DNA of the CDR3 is TGCAGCGTTGAGGGCGGGGGGACCTACGAGCAGTACTTC. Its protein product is CSVEGGGTYEQYF.